A selection of T cell receptor beta chains follows, all from one sample in a study of tumor-infiltrating lymphocytes in oesophageal squamous cell carcinoma. Each CDR3 protein is one row after TCRdb ran MiXCR on the PCR reads. The table records 8,500 to 14,000 distinct CDR3 sequences, 50% to 65% of them present only once. The specimen sequenced was esophageal tumor tissue. These receptors were taken from a male donor with esophageal squamous cell carcinoma. CDR3s include the opening cysteine and the closing phenylalanine or tryptophan. A D gene is named only where the DNA matches it firmly. Not all rows give a size; the values are once, few, many and, for expanded clones, a class.

-,TRBV7-6,TRBJ2-3,-,CASSPLDGGYTQYF,TGTGCCAGCAGCCCTCTTGACGGCGGTTATACGCAGTATTTT
-,TRBV5-1,TRBJ2-5,-,CASSLAGTLETQYF,TGCGCCAGCAGCTTGGCAGGGACTCTAGAGACCCAGTACTTC
-,TRBV6-1,TRBJ2-6,-,CASSAERGASGTLGSGANVLTF,TGTGCCAGCAGTGCCGAGAGGGGAGCATCCGGGACACTCGGATCTGGGGCCAACGTCCTGACTTTC
TRBD1,TRBV10-2,TRBJ2-5,-,CASNSGQAETQYF,TGCGCCAGCAACTCGGGACAGGCAGAGACCCAGTACTTC
-,TRBV5-1,TRBJ2-3,many,CASRARNADTQYF,TGCGCCAGCAGAGCCCGTAACGCAGATACGCAGTATTTT
-,TRBV6-1,TRBJ1-1,large,CASSGRGRVLEAFF,TGTGCCAGCAGTGGGAGGGGACGGGTCCTTGAAGCTTTCTTT
TRBD1,TRBV7-2,TRBJ2-7,-,CASAQQGPLTYEQYF,TGTGCCAGCGCCCAACAGGGGCCCCTAACCTACGAGCAGTACTTC
TRBD2,TRBV27,TRBJ2-1,few,CATYLAGGDNEQFF,TGTGCCACCTACCTAGCGGGGGGTGACAATGAGCAGTTCTTC
-,TRBV7-3,TRBJ2-3,-,CASSSSTGRADTQYF,TGTGCCAGCAGCTCATCGACAGGGAGGGCAGATACGCAGTATTTT
-,TRBV10-3,TRBJ1-2,-,CAISNTGNYGYTF,TGTGCCATCAGTAATACAGGGAACTATGGCTACACCTTC
-,TRBV14,TRBJ1-1,once,CASSQSGLMNTEAFF,TGTGCCAGCAGCCAGTCGGGACTGATGAACACTGAAGCTTTCTTT
TRBD1,TRBV6-1,TRBJ2-7,-,CASRRDSIYEQYF,TGTGCCAGCAGACGGGACAGTATCTACGAGCAGTACTTC
-,TRBV7-8,TRBJ2-1,few,CASSSTYNEQFF,TGTGCCAGCAGCTCGACCTACAATGAGCAGTTCTTC